This T cell receptor (beta chain) was sequenced for a study of blood T cell repertoires in COVID-19. About the study: Some COVID-19 samples were acute and others convalescent; all came from the United States, Italy and Spain. PBMCs, B-cell-depleted T cells, or T cells provided the cDNA or gDNA that made up the material.

Per germline, CDR1 MNHNY and CDR2 SVGAGI (reference sequence). Trimming removed 5 bases from V and 0 bases from J, with 14 bases in between. CDR3 length equals 15 residues. As processed by the authors: Amplification with reference gene primers provided the estimates of nucleated cell counts. Here immunoSEQ multiplex PCR was the method, and the copy in TCRdb shows in-frame clones only, minus some. Clonal size and the V and J genes are those of that table, whereas D and trimming came from the DNA. The sample yields over 35,000 clones, almost 95% seen once. The sequence was collected from a man between 45 and 60 years old with active COVID-19. Material for sequencing was peripheral blood. The chain recombines TRBV6-6 with TRBJ2-7; D possibly corresponds to TRBD1 (6 bases). This CDR3 is CASSNDRLNSYEQYF. The CDR3 DNA follows: TGTGCCAGCAGTAACGACAGGCTGAACTCCTACGAGCAGTACTTC.